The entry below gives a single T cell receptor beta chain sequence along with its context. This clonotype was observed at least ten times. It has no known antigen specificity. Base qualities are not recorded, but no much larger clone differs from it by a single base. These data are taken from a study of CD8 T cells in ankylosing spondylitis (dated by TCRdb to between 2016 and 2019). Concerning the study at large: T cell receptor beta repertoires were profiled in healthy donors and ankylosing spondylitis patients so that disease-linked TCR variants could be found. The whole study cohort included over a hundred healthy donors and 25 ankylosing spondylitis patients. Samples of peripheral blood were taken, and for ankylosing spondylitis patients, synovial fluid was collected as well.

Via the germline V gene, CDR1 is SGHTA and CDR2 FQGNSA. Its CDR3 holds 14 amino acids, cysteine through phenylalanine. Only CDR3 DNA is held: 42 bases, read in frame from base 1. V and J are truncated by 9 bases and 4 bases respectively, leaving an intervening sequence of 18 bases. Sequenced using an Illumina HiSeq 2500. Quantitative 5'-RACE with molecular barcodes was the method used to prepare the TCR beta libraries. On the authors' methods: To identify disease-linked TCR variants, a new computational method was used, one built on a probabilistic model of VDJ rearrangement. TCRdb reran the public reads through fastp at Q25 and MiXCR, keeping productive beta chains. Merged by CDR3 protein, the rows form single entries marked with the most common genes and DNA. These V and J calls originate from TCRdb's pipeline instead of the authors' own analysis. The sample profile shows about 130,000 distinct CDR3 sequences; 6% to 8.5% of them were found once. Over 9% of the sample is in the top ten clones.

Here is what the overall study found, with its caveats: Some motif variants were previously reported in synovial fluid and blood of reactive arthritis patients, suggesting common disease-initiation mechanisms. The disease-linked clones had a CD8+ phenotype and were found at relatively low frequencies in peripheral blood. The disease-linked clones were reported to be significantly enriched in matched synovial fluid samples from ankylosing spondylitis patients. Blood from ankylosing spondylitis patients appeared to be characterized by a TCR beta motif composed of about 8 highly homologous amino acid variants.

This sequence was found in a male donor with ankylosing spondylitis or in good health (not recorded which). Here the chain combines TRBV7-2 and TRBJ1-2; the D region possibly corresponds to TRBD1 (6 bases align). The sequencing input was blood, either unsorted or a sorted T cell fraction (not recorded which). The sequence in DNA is TGTGCCAGTCGAGAGGGGGTGCTAAGCTATGGCTACACCTTC. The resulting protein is CASREGVLSYGYTF.